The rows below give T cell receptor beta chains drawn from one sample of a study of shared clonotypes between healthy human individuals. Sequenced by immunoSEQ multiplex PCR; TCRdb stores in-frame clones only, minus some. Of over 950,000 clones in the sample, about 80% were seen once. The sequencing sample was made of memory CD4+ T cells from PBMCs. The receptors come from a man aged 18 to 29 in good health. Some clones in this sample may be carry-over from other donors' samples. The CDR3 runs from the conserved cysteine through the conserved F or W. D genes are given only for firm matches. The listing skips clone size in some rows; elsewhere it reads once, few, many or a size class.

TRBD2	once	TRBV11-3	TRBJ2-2	CASSQELGLANTGELFF	TGTGCCAGCAGCCAGGAGCTGGGACTAGCGAACACCGGGGAGCTGTTTTTT
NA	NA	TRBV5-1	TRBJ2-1	CASSLPSPTRVGSSYNEQFF	TGCGCCAGCAGCTTGCCTTCACCTACTCGCGTGGGGAGCTCCTACAATGAGCAGTTCTTC
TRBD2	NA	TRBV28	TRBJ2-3	CASSLAAGAPDTQYF	TGTGCCAGCAGTTTGGCCGCGGGAGCCCCAGATACGCAGTATTTT
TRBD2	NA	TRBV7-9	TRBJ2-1	CASSLWTSEDNEQFF	TGTGCCAGCAGCTTATGGACTAGCGAGGACAATGAGCAGTTCTTC
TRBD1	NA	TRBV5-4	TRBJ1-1	CASSPQGAVNTEAFF	TGTGCCAGCAGCCCGCAGGGGGCTGTGAACACTGAAGCTTTCTTT
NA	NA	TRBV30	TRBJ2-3	CAWSQATDTQYF	TGTGCCTGGAGTCAAGCCACAGATACGCAGTATTTT
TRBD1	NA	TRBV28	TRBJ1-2	CASSWDRGVGYTF	TGTGCCAGCAGTTGGGACAGGGGAGTTGGCTACACCTTC
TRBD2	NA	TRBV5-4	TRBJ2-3	CASGPGGRAFTDTQYF	TGTGCCAGCGGTCCTGGCGGGAGGGCCTTCACAGATACGCAGTATTTT
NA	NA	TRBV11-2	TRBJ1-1	CASSGLREGYTEAFF	TGTGCCAGCAGCGGCCTCAGGGAAGGGTACACTGAAGCTTTCTTT
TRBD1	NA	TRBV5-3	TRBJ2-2	CARSYRDRGDGELFF	TGTGCCAGAAGCTACCGGGACAGGGGTGACGGGGAGCTGTTTTTT
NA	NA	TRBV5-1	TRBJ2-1	CASSLDARVHEQFF	TGCGCCAGCAGCTTGGATGCCAGGGTACATGAGCAGTTCTTC
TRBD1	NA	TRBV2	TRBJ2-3	CASSPGTASTDTQYF	TGTGCCAGCAGTCCCGGGACAGCTAGCACAGATACGCAGTATTTT
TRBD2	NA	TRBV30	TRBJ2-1	CAWRGLAGYEQFF	TGTGCCTGGAGGGGACTAGCGGGGTATGAGCAGTTCTTC
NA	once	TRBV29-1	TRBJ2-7	CSVVPGQGSYEQYF	TGCAGCGTTGTCCCGGGTCAGGGATCCTACGAGCAGTACTTC
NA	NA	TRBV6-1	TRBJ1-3	CASEEVIAGNTIYF	TGTGCCAGCGAGGAGGTAATAGCTGGAAACACCATATATTTT
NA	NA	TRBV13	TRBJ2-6	CAGSLFRGSSGANVLTF	TGTGCCGGCAGCTTATTTAGGGGATCCTCTGGGGCCAACGTCCTGACTTTC
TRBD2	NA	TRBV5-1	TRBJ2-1	CASSLGTSGSFLNEQFF	TGCGCCAGCAGCTTGGGTACTAGCGGGAGTTTTCTCAATGAGCAGTTCTTC
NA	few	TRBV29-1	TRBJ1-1	CSVGSNTEAFF	TGCAGCGTTGGGTCGAACACTGAAGCTTTCTTT
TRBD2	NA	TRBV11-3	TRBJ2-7	CASSLGDSGLGYEQYF	TGTGCCAGCAGCTTAGGTGATAGCGGGCTCGGCTACGAGCAGTACTTC
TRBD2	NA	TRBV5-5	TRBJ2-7	CASRPQGIAGGSYEQYF	TGTGCCAGCAGACCACAGGGGATAGCGGGAGGGTCCTACGAGCAGTACTTC
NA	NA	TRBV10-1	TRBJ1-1	CASKGGPNTEAFF	TGCGCCAGCAAGGGGGGACCGAACACTGAAGCTTTCTTT
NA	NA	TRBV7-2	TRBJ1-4	CASSFAGPAVSEKLFF	TGTGCCAGCAGCTTCGCTGGACCAGCCGTCAGTGAAAAACTGTTTTTT
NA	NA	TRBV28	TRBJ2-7	CAASREDGRPYEQYF	TGTGCCGCATCGAGGGAAGACGGCCGACCTTACGAGCAGTACTTC
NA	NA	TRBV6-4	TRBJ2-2	CASSVGIYTGELFF	TGTGCCAGCAGCGTAGGGATTTACACCGGGGAGCTGTTTTTT
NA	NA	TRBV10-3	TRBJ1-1	CAISESDSPEAFF	TGTGCCATCAGTGAGTCCGACAGCCCTGAAGCTTTCTTT
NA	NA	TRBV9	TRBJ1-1	CASSPDSHNTEAFF	TGTGCCAGCAGCCCGGACAGCCATAACACTGAAGCTTTCTTT
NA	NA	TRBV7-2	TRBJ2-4	CASSPTSVAKNIQYF	TGTGCCAGCAGCCCCACGTCCGTAGCCAAAAACATTCAGTACTTC
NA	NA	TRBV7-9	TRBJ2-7	CASRASGETVYEQYF	TGTGCCAGCAGGGCTAGTGGGGAGACGGTCTACGAGCAGTACTTC
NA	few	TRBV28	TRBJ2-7	CASTGRALEQYF	TGTGCCAGCACAGGCCGCGCCCTCGAGCAGTACTTC
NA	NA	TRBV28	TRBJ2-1	CASTISGLSYNEQFF	TGTGCCAGCACTATTTCGGGTCTCTCCTACAATGAGCAGTTCTTC
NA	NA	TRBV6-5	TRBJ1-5	CASSLGGHDSNQPQHF	TGTGCCAGCAGTTTAGGAGGGCACGATAGCAATCAGCCCCAGCATTTT
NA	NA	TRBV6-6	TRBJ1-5	CASSYSYRGGNQPQHF	TGTGCCAGCAGTTACTCGTATAGGGGGGGCAATCAGCCCCAGCATTTT
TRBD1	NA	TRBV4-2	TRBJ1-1	CASSQETGGDTEAFF	TGTGCCAGCAGCCAAGAGACAGGGGGGGACACTGAAGCTTTCTTT
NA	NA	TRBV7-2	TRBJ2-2	CASSSGPIGELFF	TGTGCCAGCAGCTCAGGTCCCATCGGGGAGCTGTTTTTT
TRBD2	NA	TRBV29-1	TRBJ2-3	CSVLAGEDTQYF	TGCAGCGTTCTAGCGGGAGAGGATACGCAGTATTTT
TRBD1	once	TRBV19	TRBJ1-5	CASSIMARDRHNQPQHF	TGTGCCAGTAGTATAATGGCCCGGGACAGACACAATCAGCCCCAGCATTTT
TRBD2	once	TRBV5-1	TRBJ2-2	CASRVLAGGPNTGELFF	TGCGCCAGCAGGGTACTAGCGGGAGGGCCGAACACCGGGGAGCTGTTTTTT
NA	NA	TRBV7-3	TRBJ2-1	CASSPNRNEQFF	TGTGCCAGCAGCCCTAACCGTAATGAGCAGTTCTTC
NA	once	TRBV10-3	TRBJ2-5	CAISEQVQETQYF	TGTGCCATCAGTGAACAGGTCCAAGAGACCCAGTACTTC
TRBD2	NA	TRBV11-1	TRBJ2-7	CASSPRAGAWYEQYF	TGTGCCAGCAGCCCCAGAGCGGGAGCTTGGTACGAGCAGTACTTC
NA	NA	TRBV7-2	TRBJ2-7	CASSPHFPAVPREQYF	TGTGCCAGCAGCCCCCATTTTCCAGCGGTCCCTCGGGAGCAGTACTTC
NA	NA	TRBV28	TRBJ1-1	CASRGVGGTEAFF	TGTGCCAGCAGGGGGGTCGGGGGCACTGAAGCTTTCTTT
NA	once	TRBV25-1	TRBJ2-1	CASSRLDHNEQFF	TGTGCCAGCTCCCGACTAGATCACAATGAGCAGTTCTTC
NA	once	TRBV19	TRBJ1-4	CASSPRGLGNEKLFF	TGTGCCAGTAGCCCGAGGGGCCTCGGGAATGAAAAACTGTTTTTT
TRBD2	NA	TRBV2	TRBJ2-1	CASSGGLAGAYNEQFF	TGTGCCAGCAGTGGGGGACTAGCGGGAGCCTACAATGAGCAGTTCTTC
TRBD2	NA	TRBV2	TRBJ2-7	CASSEERGNLEQYF	TGTGCCAGCAGTGAAGAGCGGGGGAACCTCGAGCAGTACTTC
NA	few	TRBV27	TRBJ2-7	CASSPWSGEYEQYF	TGTGCCAGCAGTCCCTGGTCAGGGGAATACGAGCAGTACTTC
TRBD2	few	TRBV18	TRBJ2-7	CASSPIVQREGKVEYF	TGTGCCAGCTCCCCAATTGTCCAGCGGGAGGGCAAGGTGGAGTACTTC
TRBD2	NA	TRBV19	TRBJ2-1	CASSTGLAYNEQFF	TGTGCCAGTAGTACGGGACTAGCTTACAATGAGCAGTTCTTC
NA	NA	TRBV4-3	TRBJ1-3	CASSPDPSSGNTIYF	TGCGCCAGCAGCCCTGACCCGAGCTCTGGAAACACCATATATTTT
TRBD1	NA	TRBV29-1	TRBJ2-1	CSVPGGYEQFF	TGCAGCGTTCCAGGGGGTTACGAGCAGTTCTTC